This T cell receptor beta chain was retrieved from a study of shared clonotypes between healthy human individuals. Splitting of each subset's genomic DNA was done evenly across several immunoSEQ plates. Spread over ten immunoSEQ deep assay plates, unsorted PBMC DNA underwent sequencing. Study processing details: From ImmunoSEQ came sequences covering only the junction and carrying no quality scores, so filtering differed. Only in-frame clones appear in the TCRdb table, and some are missing; sequencing was by immunoSEQ multiplex PCR. V and J calls and clone size follow that table, whereas D and trimming were derived from the DNA. The sample shows around 480,000 clones, about 79% of them seen only once. Sequencing used PBMCs. The sequence came from a middle-aged woman in good health. Some clones in this sample may be carry-over from other donors' samples.

The chain's CDR3 is CASSPGTLGETQYF. The CDR3 bases are TGTGCCAGCAGCCCCGGGACTCTGGGGGAGACCCAGTACTTC. V is TRBV7-8 and J is TRBJ2-5, with a possible D match to TRBD2 (6 bases). The germline V gene has CDR1 SGHVS and CDR2 FQNEAQ. Trimming removed 5 bases at V and 5 bases at J, with 15 bases between. The CDR3 is 14 residues long.